This T cell receptor beta chain is from a study of cytomegalovirus exposure and HLA in healthy donors. With 60 Vbeta and 13 Jbeta primers, the PCR was carried out. Clones were read by immunoSEQ multiplex PCR, and TCRdb kept only the in-frame ones, dropping some. The sample contains 150,000 to 200,000 clones, 65% to 85% of which appear only once. Note on this clone: Its specificity is not known.

Deletions cut 3 bases from V and 1 base from J, with 8 bases between. This CDR3 contains 13 residues. The germline gives CDR1 SGDLS, CDR2 YYNGEE. Findings and caveats of the study: Fewer N-insertions (relative to the approximately 670-donor mean) were reportedly seen in an Asian-associated ancestry cluster in a later analysis. Later work showed greater clonal expansion in HLA-associated TCR beta chains than in equally common others. Later analysis suggested links between common viral pathogens and several top significant clusters.

This sequence was found in a male donor in good health and CMV-seropositive. The chain recombines TRBV9 with TRBJ2-7; D is possibly TRBD1 (5 bases). The sample consisted of PBMCs. This CDR3 reads CASSEGYSYEQYF. The CDR3 region has the DNA TGTGCCAGCAGCGAGGGGTATTCCTACGAGCAGTACTTC.